The clone carrying this T cell receptor beta chain occurred many times. This record comes from a study of Graves' ophthalmopathy and Graves' hyperthyroidism. Germline lookup yields CDR1 PRHDT and CDR2 FYEKMQ (reference sequence). The CDR3 runs to 14 residues. Trimming left V 5 bases short and J 8 bases short, with 18 bases between. TCR beta CDR3 regions were amplified from RNA transcripts. An initial RT-PCR round employing HTBI primers preceded a second-round multiplex PCR. TCRdb independently ran MiXCR on the multiplex PCR reads; one entry per CDR3 protein. Of 600,000 to 700,000 distinct CDR3 sequences listed, about 41% were seen once; the top ten hold under 3.5%.

Sequencing was done on a sample of peripheral blood. The source of this sequence is an adult man with Graves' ophthalmopathy. V gene TRBV13 combines with J gene TRBJ1-1; no clear D. The CDR3: CASSAALGLGEAFF. The CDR3 nucleotides are TGTGCCAGCAGCGCAGCTCTAGGGCTAGGAGAAGCTTTCTTT.